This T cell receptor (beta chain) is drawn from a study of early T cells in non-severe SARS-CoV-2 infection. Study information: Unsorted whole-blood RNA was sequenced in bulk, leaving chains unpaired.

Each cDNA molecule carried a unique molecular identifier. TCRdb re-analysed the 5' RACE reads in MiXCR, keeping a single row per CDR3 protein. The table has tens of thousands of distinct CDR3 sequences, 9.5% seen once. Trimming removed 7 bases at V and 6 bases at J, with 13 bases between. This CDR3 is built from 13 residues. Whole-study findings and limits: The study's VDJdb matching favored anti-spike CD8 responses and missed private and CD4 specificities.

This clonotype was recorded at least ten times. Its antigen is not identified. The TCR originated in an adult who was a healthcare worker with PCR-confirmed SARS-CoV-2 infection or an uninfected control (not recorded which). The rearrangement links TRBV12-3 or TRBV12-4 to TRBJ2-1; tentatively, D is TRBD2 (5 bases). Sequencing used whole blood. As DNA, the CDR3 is TGTGCCAGCACCCCGGGGTTTAGCAATGAGCAGTTCTTC. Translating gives CASTPGFSNEQFF.